These T cell receptor beta chains were read from a single sample in a study of CD8+CD57+ T cells in acquired aplastic anemia. TCRdb itself ran the reads through MiXCR, one entry per CDR3 protein. The table lists about 160,000 distinct CDR3 sequences, around 52% of them singletons. The sequencing input was sorted CD4+, CD8+, or CD8+CD57+ T cells (not recorded which) from PBMCs. These receptors all stem from a human donor with aplastic anemia. The CDR3 runs from the conserved cysteine through the conserved F or W. A D gene is named only where the DNA matches it firmly.

J | V | length | D | CDR3
TRBJ2-5 | TRBV5-6 | 14 | NA | CASSLAGARETQYF
TRBJ2-5 | TRBV7-9 | 13 | TRBD1 | CAGRQGGIETQYF
TRBJ1-1 | TRBV2 | 12 | NA | CARQGQGTEAFF
TRBJ1-1 | TRBV19 | 14 | TRBD1 | CASSSPQGATEAFF
TRBJ2-5 | TRBV5-5 | 17 | TRBD1 | CASSSLDRGRVWETQYF
TRBJ1-4 | TRBV2 | 15 | TRBD1 | CASSAQGGVREKLFF
TRBJ1-2 | TRBV20-1 | 15 | TRBD1 | CSVGDRGRRNYGYTF
TRBJ2-5 | TRBV24-1 | 12 | NA | CATSRFGETQYF
TRBJ1-2 | TRBV13 | 15 | NA | CASSPPGQAHYGYTF
TRBJ2-5 | TRBV20-1 | 12 | NA | CSARGYQETQYF
TRBJ2-7 | TRBV4-1 | 18 | NA | CASSHGTILASLTYEQYF
TRBJ2-3 | TRBV6-4 | 13 | NA | CASSEGATDTQYF
TRBJ1-2 | TRBV7-9 | 15 | TRBD1 | CASSSTGGSDYGYTF
TRBJ2-7 | TRBV20-1 | 12 | NA | CSARGHIYEQYF
TRBJ2-3 | TRBV20-1 | 14 | NA | CSARARLGPDTQYF
TRBJ1-1 | TRBV9 | 14 | NA | CASSARPPNTEAFF
TRBJ2-1 | TRBV19 | 15 | TRBD2 | CASRPTSGRADEQFF